The entry below describes one T cell receptor beta chain. What it binds is not known. Time point: week 35, safety follow-up. Topical imiquimod accompanied each vaccine dose, which consisted of 300 ug of mutant IDH1 20-mer peptide. These data belong to a study of a mutant IDH1 vaccine in newly diagnosed glioma. This CDR3 contains 13 residues. V was shortened by 2 bases and J by 2 bases, with 6 bases between the two germline ends. In germline, CDR1 is SGHNT, CDR2 YYREEE (reference sequence). Produced via immunoSEQ multiplex PCR; TCRdb's table is partial and in-frame only. The sample carries some 29,000 clones, under 85% recorded once.

The source material was PBMCs, sampled from a glioma patient whose treatment included an IDH1 peptide vaccine. The sequence was collected from a woman between 25 and 40 years old with glioma. Some clones in this sample may be carry-over from other donors' samples. This chain links TRBV5-4 with TRBJ2-3, with D uncertain. As DNA, the CDR3 is TGTGCCAGCAGCTTCCTAGACACAGATACGCAGTATTTT. It translates to CASSFLDTDTQYF.